This T cell receptor (beta chain) was captured in a study of naive and memory T cell subsets (dated by TCRdb to about 2017). Regarding the study in general: Sorted naive and memory T cell subsets from peripheral blood were analyzed in the study using a UMI-based, open-source pipeline for TCR alpha and beta sequencing. The functional CMV T cell responses agreed completely with IgG serology results. RNA was DNase-treated and reverse transcribed with TCR constant-region primers, mostly using SuperScript III.

This clonotype occurred a few times. Its antigen remains unidentified. Within one base of it there is no much larger clone, and no base qualities were kept. The library was generated by UMI-ligation and nested PCR. The beta constant-region primer was an equimolar mix of two oligonucleotides covering both TRBC1 and TRBC2. T4 RNA ligase 1 ligated a single-stranded oligonucleotide carrying the SP2 primer and a 12-nucleotide UMI to the cDNA 3' end. The ligated cDNA went through four rounds of PCR with nested alpha and beta constant-region primers together with the SP2 primer. Incubation of the ligation reaction was carried out at 16 degrees C for roughly 20-25 hours. PCR2 was typically run as a SYBR Green qPCR and stopped at a predetermined threshold to prevent over-amplification. All purifications after the first were performed with Agencourt AMPure XP magnetic beads. Libraries were quantified by Qubit and checked on a TapeStation, with a main peak expected near 650 bp. Sequencing of the pooled libraries was done on an Illumina MiSeq using v2 2x251 paired-end kits, which typically yielded roughly 0.95-2.1 million reads per sample. Libraries were pooled at approximately 4 nM per sample, and 5-7% PhiX was added to improve cluster recognition. Under the source paper's analysis protocol: V and J genes were assigned to Demultiplexor-processed FASTQ reads by Decombinator through tag matching, with a single base-pair mismatch being allowed. UMIs were used by Collapsinator to correct both sequencing errors and frequency errors arising from PCR heterogeneity. CDR3Translator translated TCRs and extracted CDR3s from the conserved cysteine to the FGXG phenylalanine, flagging non-productive sequences. Gini, Shannon entropy and inverse Simpson indices were calculated on repertoires subsampled to equal numbers of UMI-defined TCRs. Clonotype abundance distributions were fitted to a power law by maximum likelihood within the linear range. For one naive CD8 sample, the pipeline and MIGEC produced similar UMI counts, unique TCR numbers and clonal distributions. In one analysis, naive TCRs also found in any memory subset of the same donor were removed from the naive repertoire. Repertoires were searched for several thousand CMV-associated CDR3 sequences compiled from VDJdb and a published dataset. TCRdb handled the public reads itself, with Q25 trimming in fastp and clone calling in MiXCR, and kept productive beta chains. Rows with one shared CDR3 protein collapse into an entry with the most common genes and DNA. The V and J calls and clone size come from TCRdb's table, not from the authors' own analysis. This sample comprises 150,000 or so distinct CDR3 sequences, over 15% of them detected only once. The top ten clonotypes cover around 0.14% of the sample.

CDR1 MNHEY and CDR2 SMNVEV were looked up in the germline V gene (reference sequence). Counted from cysteine to phenylalanine, this CDR3 has 15 amino acids. Left in the record is the CDR3 DNA by itself, 45 bases read in frame from the first base. At the junction V is shortened by 4 bases and J by 2 bases; bases outside the gene matches: 2. Separate amplification of TCR alpha and beta chain libraries was performed from the second PCR step onward. The CMV status of each donor was determined by measuring IFNgamma production from CD4+ T cells after fresh PBMCs had been stimulated overnight with CMV viral lysate. Miltenyi beads were used first to positively select CD4 T cells, and CD8 T cells were then positively selected from the CD4-negative fraction. After staining for CD3, CD4, CD8, CD45RA, CD27 and a live/dead dye, cells were sorted on a BD Aria II into four subsets based on CD45RA and CD27. A few healthy volunteers provided blood, and the blood of each volunteer was split into CD4 and CD8 T cells and then into four differentiation subsets. Around 130 ml of peripheral blood was collected from each donor, and PBMC were isolated from the blood using Ficoll-Paque PLUS density-gradient centrifugation. The sorted cells were lysed in RLT buffer, after which RNA was extracted using a Qiagen RNeasy kit and kept at -80 degrees C.

Study-wide findings and limitations: RNA-based TCR counts may be influenced by expression changes linked to T cell activation and differentiation. The repertoire findings for the naive and memory subsets could not be validated, as no ground truth was available. Naive repertoires, especially CD8, contained a few larger clonotypes, possibly memory cells re-expressing CD45RA. After error correction, only a single occurrence was seen for over 95% of naive TCR sequences, so much steeper abundance distributions were produced than in memory subsets. Each clonotype was defined as a single alpha or beta chain sequence rather than as a paired alpha/beta receptor. In both CD4 and CD8 cells, going from naive through CM, EM and EMRA, the Gini index went up while Shannon and inverse Simpson diversity went down. TCR abundance followed a power law whose exponent differed between naive and memory subsets but was consistent across the three individuals.

This receptor was identified in a human donor in good health. The V and J genes are TRBV27 and TRBJ1-5, and 10 bases in between align with TRBD1. The sample consisted of naive CD4+ T cells from blood. This sample's cell subset or site label indicates: naive T cells, CD45RA high CD27+. The DNA sequence follows: TGTGCCAGCAGTTCGACAGGGGGCGGCAATCAGCCCCAGCATTTT. This codes for CASSSTGGGNQPQHF.